A single sample is the source of the 6 T cell receptor beta chains below, sequenced in a study of blood T cell repertoires in COVID-19. Method: immunoSEQ multiplex PCR; TCRdb's copy keeps in-frame clones and lacks some. The sample includes about 350,000 clones, roughly 86% seen only once; the top ten take about 5.4%. The sequencing sample was made of PBMCs or T cells enriched from blood (not recorded which). The source of these receptors is a woman aged 25 to 39 who had recovered from COVID-19.

The gene calls are TRBV19 and TRBJ2-7; tentatively, D is TRBD1 (5 bases). The CDR3 is made up of 12 amino acids. Germline lookup yields CDR1 LNHDA and CDR2 SQIVND (reference sequence). V lost 3 bases and J 3 bases, leaving 6 bases between the germline ends. The CDR3 spells CASSMDNYEQYF. The CDR3 bases are TGTGCCAGTAGTATGGACAACTACGAGCAGTACTTC.

This clone was observed a single time. The gene calls are TRBV11-2 and TRBJ2-3, with 9 bases that match TRBD2. The CDR3 extends over 19 amino acids. The germline V gene has CDR1 SGHAT and CDR2 FQNNGV. The J segment lost 0 bases and the V segment lost 3 bases, leaving 13 bases of the junction unmatched. Written as DNA, the CDR3 is TGTGCCAGCAGCTTTAGCGGGGGAGTATCAGCCTCTAGCACAGATACGCAGTATTTT. Protein product: CASSFSGGVSASSTDTQYF. Supplemented by reference TRBV11-2 and TRBJ2-3, the full variable domain reads EAGVAQSPRYKIIEKRQSVAFWCNPISGHATLYWYQQILGQGPKLLIQFQNNGVVDDSQLPKDRFSAERLKGVDSTLKIQPAKLEDSAVYLCASSFSGGVSASSTDTQYFGPGTRLTVL.

The V and J genes are TRBV30 and TRBJ1-6; TRBD1 agrees at 10 bases. J gave up 6 bases and V 2 bases, and 1 base lay outside the gene matches. Germline CDR1 GTSNPN, CDR2 SVGIG (reference sequence). The CDR3 has 14 amino acids. The CDR3 DNA reads TGTGCCTGGAGTCGGGACAGGGGTAATTCACCCCTCCACTTT. As protein: CAWSRDRGNSPLHF.

The chain uses TRBV28 and TRBJ1-1, with D possibly matching TRBD1 (5 bases). The CDR3 has 16 amino acids. Trimming took off 5 bases at V and 3 bases at J, with 19 bases between the two ends. CDR1 and CDR2 (germline): MDHEN, SYDVKM. The CDR3 region is CASSPNGALADTEAFF. CDR3 nucleotides: TGTGCCAGCAGTCCTAATGGGGCCCTGGCGGACACTGAAGCTTTCTTT.

This clone was detected once. This chain joins TRBV7-8 and TRBJ2-1; D gene uncertain. The CDR3 extends over 14 amino acids. Per germline, CDR1 SGHVS and CDR2 FQNEAQ. Trimming cost V 1 base and J 6 bases, with 10 bases left between them. The CDR3 DNA reads TGTGCCAGCAGCTTAGTGGCTCCCAGCAATGAGCAGTTCTTC. It yields the protein CASSLVAPSNEQFF. The full variable domain, rest sourced from reference TRBV7-8 and TRBJ2-1, is GAGVSQSPRYKVAKRGQDVALRCDPISGHVSLFWYQQALGQGPEFLTYFQNEAQLDKSGLPSDRFFAERPEGSVSTLKIQRTQQEDSAVYLCASSLVAPSNEQFFGPGTRLTVL.

This clone occurred once. The CDR3 here is CASSFEVQPQHF. The DNA of the CDR3 is TGTGCCAGCAGTTTCGAGGTTCAGCCCCAGCATTTT. The V gene is TRBV28, the J gene TRBJ1-5; unclear D gene. The CDR3 is 12 amino acids. Germline CDR1 reads MDHEN; CDR2 reads SYDVKM. The V end lost 3 bases, the J end lost 6 bases, and 6 bases lay between the germline ends.